These 7 T cell receptor beta chains originate from one sample sequenced in a study of blood T cell repertoires in COVID-19 (dated by TCRdb to 2018 to 2020). The method was the immunoSEQ multiplex PCR assay. Sourced from immuneACCESS, this table was stored by TCRdb with only in-frame sequences that have V and J called. A share of the clones is absent; for the studies checked, an unresolved V gene accounts for under half, and the remainder has no known explanation. The sample table holds about 160,000 clones, of which under 85% were seen once. The ten largest clones take up around 13% of the sample. Material: peripheral blood. The receptors were gathered from a man aged 65 to 79 who had recovered from COVID-19.

This clone appeared once. The chain recombines TRBV4-1 with TRBJ2-3; TRBD1 is a possible D gene (5 bases). Germline V gives CDR1 MGHRA, CDR2 YSYEKL. Trimming pared 0 bases from V and 0 bases from J, leaving 19 bases between. CDR3 length: 19 amino acids. CDR3 sequence (DNA): TGCGCCAGCAGCCAAGATCGAGGACAAAGGGGTCGAAGCACAGATACGCAGTATTTT. Translating gives CASSQDRGQRGRSTDTQYF.

This clone appeared once. The rearrangement links TRBV7-9 to TRBJ1-1; D not certain. Trimming took off 5 bases at V and 6 bases at J, with 7 bases between the two ends. Germline-derived CDR1 and CDR2 are SEHNR and FQNEAQ (reference sequence). The CDR3 loop spans 11 amino acids. The chain's CDR3 is CASSSPPEAFF. Here the CDR3 DNA reads TGTGCCAGCAGCAGCCCCCCTGAAGCTTTCTTT.

The chain couples TRBV6-6 to TRBJ1-5; D is undetermined. V was clipped by 7 bases and J by 3 bases, with 13 bases between them. Germline-derived CDR1 and CDR2 are MNHNY and SVGAGI (reference sequence). The CDR3 loop spans 14 amino acids. The CDR3 here is CASISDTSNQPQHF. The CDR3 nucleotides read TGTGCCAGCATTAGTGACACTTCCAATCAGCCCCAGCATTTT.

This clone was picked up a small number of times. Written as DNA, the CDR3 is TGCGCCAGCACCGCGCCGGACAGGGGGTTGAATGAGCAGTTCTTC. Protein sequence: CASTAPDRGLNEQFF. The chain is built from TRBV5-1 and TRBJ2-1; 10 nucleotides agree with TRBD1. CDR1 is SGHRS, CDR2 YFSETQ, per germline. CDR3 length: 15 amino acids. The V and J ends lost 6 bases and 7 bases, in that order; junction bases with no gene match: 10.

This chain links TRBV27 with TRBJ2-7, with 7 bases aligning to TRBD1. The CDR3 totals 12 residues. With V trimmed by 6 bases and J by 1 base, 0 bases remained unmatched. CDR1 is MNHEY and CDR2 is SMNVEV in the germline V gene (reference sequence). CDR3 coding DNA: TGTGCCAGCAGGACAGGGTCCTACGAGCAGTACTTC. It encodes CASRTGSYEQYF.

The gene calls are TRBV13 and TRBJ1-1, with TRBD1 matching over 7 bases. Germline loops: CDR1 PRHDT, CDR2 FYEKMQ (reference sequence). This CDR3 has 17 residues. V gave up 3 bases and J gave up 5 bases; unmatched junction bases: 15. CDR3: CASSFTTGAFSGTEAFF. DNA of the CDR3: TGTGCCAGCAGCTTTACAACAGGGGCCTTCAGTGGTACTGAAGCTTTCTTT. Full variable domain (rest looked up from reference TRBV13 and TRBJ1-1): AAGVIQSPRHLIKEKRETATLKCYPIPRHDTVYWYQQGPGQDPQFLISFYEKMQSDKGSIPDRFSAQQFSDYHSELNMSSLELGDSALYFCASSFTTGAFSGTEAFFGQGTRLTVV.

This clone was counted a single time. This CDR3 is CASSYSKQNTEAFF. The CDR3 DNA reads TGTGCCAGCAGTTACTCGAAACAGAACACTGAAGCTTTCTTT. The J gene is TRBJ1-1, the V gene TRBV6-5, with unresolved D. V lost 0 bases and J 1 base, leaving 6 bases between the germline ends. Germline V gives CDR1 MNHEY, CDR2 SVGAGI. CDR3 size: 14 residues.